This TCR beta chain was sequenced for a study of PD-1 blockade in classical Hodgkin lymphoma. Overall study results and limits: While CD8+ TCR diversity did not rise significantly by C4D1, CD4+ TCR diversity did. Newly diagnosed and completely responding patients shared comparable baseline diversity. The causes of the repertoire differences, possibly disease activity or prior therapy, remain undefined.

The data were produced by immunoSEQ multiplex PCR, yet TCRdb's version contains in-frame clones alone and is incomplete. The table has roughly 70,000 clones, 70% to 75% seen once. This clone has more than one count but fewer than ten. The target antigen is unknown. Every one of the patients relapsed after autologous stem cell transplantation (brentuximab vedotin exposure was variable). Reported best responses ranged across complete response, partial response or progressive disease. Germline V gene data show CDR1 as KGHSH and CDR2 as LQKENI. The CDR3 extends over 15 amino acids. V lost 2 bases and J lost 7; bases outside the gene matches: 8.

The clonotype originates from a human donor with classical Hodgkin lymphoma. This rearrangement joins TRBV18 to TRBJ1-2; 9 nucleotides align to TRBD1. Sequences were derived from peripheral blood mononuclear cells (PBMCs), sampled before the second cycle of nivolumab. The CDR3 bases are TGTGCCAGCTCACCAGTCGGGACAGGGTCCTCTGGCTACACCTTC. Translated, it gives CASSPVGTGSSGYTF.